A single sample is the source of the 14 T cell receptor beta chains below, sequenced in a study of cytomegalovirus exposure and HLA in healthy donors. PCR used 60 Vbeta primers and 13 Jbeta primers. Using immunoSEQ multiplex PCR, the repertoire was profiled, and TCRdb retains in-frame clones only, with some absent. The repertoire holds about 110,000 clones, with less than 85% as singletons. The sample was PBMCs. Every receptor here comes from a man aged 18-30 years in good health and CMV-seronegative.

The V call is TRBV19, the J call TRBJ1-2, with D uncertain. The CDR3 runs to 12 residues. Germline V gives CDR1 LNHDA, CDR2 SQIVND (reference sequence). V was shortened by 3 bases and J by 10 bases, with 12 bases between the two germline ends. CDR3 sequence (DNA): TGTGCCAGTAGTATGGGAGGATTTCACTACACCTTC. It codes for CASSMGGFHYTF.

The J gene is TRBJ2-3, the V gene TRBV7-8; TRBD2 aligns across 9 bases. Per germline, CDR1 SGHVS and CDR2 FQNEAQ. This CDR3 is 15 amino acids long. The V gene end was trimmed by 0 bases and the J gene end by 6 bases; junction bases not matched to a gene: 4. For the CDR3, the DNA is TGTGCCAGCAGCTTAGCGAATCTAGCGGGGGATACGCAGTATTTT. It codes for CASSLANLAGDTQYF.

This clone was seen a handful of times. The V and J genes are TRBV5-6 and TRBJ1-1; no reliable D call. CDR3 size: 16 residues. CDR1 and CDR2 from the germline V gene are SGHDT and YYEEEE. V lost 3 bases and J 2 bases, leaving 17 bases between the germline ends. The CDR3 region is CASSWRSRPINTEAFF. In DNA, the CDR3 is TGTGCCAGCAGCTGGAGATCACGGCCTATTAACACTGAAGCTTTCTTT.

The V and J genes are TRBV7-6 and TRBJ2-5; possibly TRBD2 for D (6 bases). The germline V gene has CDR1 SGHVS and CDR2 FNYEAQ. Trimming stripped 5 bases from V and 3 bases from J, with 22 bases between. The CDR3 runs 17 residues. In DNA form, the CDR3 reads TGTGCCAGCAGCGCTGGACTGTCCCCAAAGCGGGAAGAGACCCAGTACTTC. This translates into CASSAGLSPKREETQYF.

This clone was counted at least ten times. The gene calls are TRBV6-1 and TRBJ2-7, with no clear D. Trimming left V 5 bases short and J 1 base short, with 12 bases between. The CDR3 has 14 amino acids. Germline V gene lookup returns CDR1 MNHNS and CDR2 SASEGT. The CDR3 DNA sequence: TGTGCCAGCAGTTATGACTCCGAATCCTACGAGCAGTACTTC. Amino acids: CASSYDSESYEQYF.

This clone appeared a single time. The CDR3 region has the DNA TGTGCCAGCAGCTGGGACAGGGGGGGCACAGATACGCAGTATTTT. Its protein product is CASSWDRGGTDTQYF. This chain joins TRBV7-8 and TRBJ2-3; 11 bases map to TRBD1. The germline V gene has CDR1 SGHVS and CDR2 FQNEAQ. V lost 4 bases to trimming and J lost 1 base; unmatched junction nucleotides: 1. The CDR3 runs to 15 residues.

The chain links TRBV15 to TRBJ1-1, with D hard to call. Trimming took 1 base from V and 2 from J, leaving 5 bases between them. CDR1 LNHNV and CDR2 YYDKDF come from the germline V gene (reference sequence). This CDR3 is 13 amino acids long. The CDR3 reads CATSRGSNTEAFF. The DNA for the CDR3 is TGTGCCACCAGCAGAGGTTCTAACACTGAAGCTTTCTTT. Full variable domain (missing parts from reference TRBV15 and TRBJ1-1): DAMVIQNPRYQVTQFGKPVTLSCSQTLNHNVMYWYQQKSSQAPKLLFHYYDKDFNNEADTPDNFQSRRPNTSFCFLDIRSPGLGDTAMYLCATSRGSNTEAFFGQGTRLTVV.

CDR3 nucleotide sequence: TGTGCCAGCAGCGTCACAGGGGGTAATTCACCCCTCCACTTT. Translation gives CASSVTGGNSPLHF. V usage is TRBV25-1 and J usage is TRBJ1-6; 8 bases are a match to TRBD1. V was clipped by 6 bases and J by 6 bases; unmatched bases: 4. Germline V gene data show CDR1 as MGHDK and CDR2 as SYGVNS. The CDR3 is 14 amino acids.

Worth noting for this clone: Only one base separates this from a far larger clonotype, so it likely reflects a read error. The chain carries TRBV4-2 and TRBJ2-3, with 11 bases that match TRBD2. This CDR3 has 15 amino acids. Losses at the gene ends were 6 bases for V and 4 bases for J; bases not matched to a gene: 6. CDR1 and CDR2 (germline): LGHNA, YNFKEQ. CDR3: CASSEIAGGPDTQYF. CDR3 bases: TGTGCCAGCAGTGAAATAGCGGGGGGGCCAGATACGCAGTATTTT.

For the CDR3, the DNA is TGTGCCACCGGACTAGATGGGGCAGATACGCAGTATTTT. Translation: CATGLDGADTQYF. The chain carries TRBV10-3 and TRBJ2-3; TRBD2 aligns across 7 bases. This CDR3 region has 13 residues. Germline V lookup: CDR1 ENHRY, CDR2 SYGVKD. With 10 bases clipped from V and 4 bases from J, the junction kept 8 bases outside the gene matches.

The chain uses TRBV29-1 and TRBJ1-2; no reliable D call. This CDR3 has 12 residues. Trimming left V 4 bases short and J 4 bases short, with 10 bases between. Germline V gene data show CDR1 as SQVTM and CDR2 as ANQGSEA. CDR3 in amino acids: CSVVGEGYGYTF. The CDR3 nucleotides are TGCAGCGTTGTCGGGGAAGGCTATGGCTACACCTTC. Variable domain in full (rest from reference TRBV29-1 and TRBJ1-2): SAVISQKPSRDICQRGTSLTIQCQVDSQVTMMFWYRQQPGQSLTLIATANQGSEATYESGFVIDKFPISRPNLTFSTLTVSNMSPEDSSIYLCSVVGEGYGYTFGSGTRLTVV.

The chain's CDR3 is CATSREMGQGLQTQYF. The CDR3 coding sequence is TGTGCCACCAGCAGAGAAATGGGACAGGGGTTACAGACCCAGTACTTC. The chain joins TRBV15 to TRBJ2-5; 10 bases agree with TRBD1. The CDR3 is 16 amino acids. Germline V CDR1 and CDR2: LNHNV, YYDKDF (reference sequence). Trimming at V came to 0 bases and at J to 6 bases, leaving 7 bases not matched to a gene.

V and J are TRBV19 and TRBJ2-4, with TRBD2 identical over 9 bases. This CDR3 has 15 residues. In germline, CDR1 is LNHDA, CDR2 SQIVND (reference sequence). With V trimmed by 3 bases and J by 8 bases, 8 bases remained unmatched. CDR3 DNA: TGTGCCAGTAGTATCCTCCTAGCGGGGAACGACATTCAGTACTTC. This sequence encodes CASSILLAGNDIQYF.

The V and J genes are TRBV5-6 and TRBJ2-2; no definite D call. Germline loops: CDR1 SGHDT, CDR2 YYEEEE. Deletions cut 7 bases from V and 2 bases from J, with 21 bases between. The CDR3 consists of 17 residues. The CDR3 nucleotides are TGTGCCAGCGATTCATACTCAAGAACCCTAAACACCGGGGAGCTGTTTTTT. Amino acids: CASDSYSRTLNTGELFF.